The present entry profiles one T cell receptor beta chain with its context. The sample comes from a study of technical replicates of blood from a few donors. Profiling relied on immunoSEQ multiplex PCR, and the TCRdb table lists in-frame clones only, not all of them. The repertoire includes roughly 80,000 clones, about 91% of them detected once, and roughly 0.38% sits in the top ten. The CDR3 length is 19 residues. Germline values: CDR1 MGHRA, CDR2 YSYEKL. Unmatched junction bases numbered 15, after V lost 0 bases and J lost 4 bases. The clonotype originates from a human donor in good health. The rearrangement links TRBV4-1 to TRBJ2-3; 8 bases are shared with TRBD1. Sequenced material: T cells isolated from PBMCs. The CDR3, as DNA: TGCGCCAGCAGCCAAGACCTTTTCAGGGACAGGCTTAAACCAGATACGCAGTATTTT. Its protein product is CASSQDLFRDRLKPDTQYF.